This T cell receptor (beta chain) was identified in a study of OX40 agonist ivuxolimab in advanced cancers. Turning to the overall study: Ivuxolimab, which targeted the costimulatory receptor OX40 (CD134), was an agonistic, fully human IgG2 monoclonal antibody. Partial responses were achieved by three dose-escalation patients, of whom one had hepatocellular carcinoma and two had cutaneous melanoma. Prior anti-PD-1, anti-PD-L1 or anti-CTLA-4 therapy was permitted, and checkpoint inhibitors had been received by 30% to 40% of dose-escalation patients. Of the 50 to 55 dose-escalation patients, hepatocellular carcinoma was present in around 20, melanoma in roughly 15, renal cell carcinoma in 9 and head and neck cancer in 9. Intravenous ivuxolimab was administered to patients every 2 weeks at six dose levels: 0.01, 0.1, 0.3, 1.5, 3 and 10 mg/kg. The point of sequencing TCRbeta in the periphery was to test whether ivuxolimab changed TCR sequence diversity and drove clonal T-cell expansion. The monotherapy dose-escalation portion (N of about 49 patients) of the phase I ivuxolimab trial is reported in the paper. The dose-escalation cohort was approximately 83% male with a mean age of 60 years, ranging from roughly 23 to 80.

Patients with a history of autoimmune disease or receiving systemic immunosuppression were excluded from the trial. Peripheral blood for TCR sequencing was drawn from every dose cohort at baseline, at cycle 4 day 1 and at cycle 7 day 1. Samples came from an open-label, multicenter, first-in-human phase I dose-escalation trial of ivuxolimab. The trial enrolled adults with locally advanced or metastatic head and neck squamous cell, hepatocellular, melanoma or renal cell carcinoma. Before TCR sequencing, CD4+ T cells and CD8+ T cells from peripheral blood were sorted into separate populations. Comments on this clone: No cognate antigen has been identified for it. Within one base of it there is no much larger clone, and no base qualities were kept.

The paper's findings and limits, for the study overall: The antigen specificity of the clonally expanded peripheral T cells was not determined. Low levels of normalized T-cell clonal expansion were also seen in some patients who did not respond. Partial responders in the 0.1-3.0 mg/kg groups had among the lowest normalized peripheral clonal expansion, especially among CD8+ T cells. At doses from 0.1 to 3.0 mg/kg, clonal expansion was seen in both CD4+ and CD8+ blood T cells between baseline and week 6. After ivuxolimab, CD8+ T cells had more expanded clones than CD4+ T cells on average.

Genomic DNA was extracted from sorted cells for sequencing of the TCRbeta CDR3 region. The immunoSEQ Assay was used to sequence the TCRbeta CDR3 regions. Held by TCRdb, this immuneACCESS table contains in-frame sequences only and omits some clones. Under half of the omission traces to an unresolved V gene where checked; the cause of the rest is unknown. For this sample there are about 55,000 clones; about 80% appear just once. Jointly, the top ten make up around 4.5% of the sample. The CDR3 has 15 amino acids, counting the end cysteine and phenylalanine. Only the CDR3 DNA is retained, 45 bases long and in frame from the first base. The junction shows trimming of 0 bases on V and 4 bases on J, plus 12 bases between the germline ends. CDR1 and CDR2, per the germline V gene, are SGHTA and FQGNSA.

This sequence was found in an adult with an advanced solid tumor such as melanoma, head and neck, liver or kidney cancer. The rearranged segments are TRBV7-2 and TRBJ1-1, with no confidently assigned D gene. This material consisted of CD4+ or CD8+ T cells sorted from blood, taken in a trial of the OX40 agonist ivuxolimab. CDR3 loop: CASSLAGSLVTEAFF. The nucleotide sequence reads TGTGCCAGCAGCTTAGCGGGGTCTCTTGTCACTGAAGCTTTCTTT.